Each of the 19 T cell receptor beta chains below was sequenced from the same sample in a study of beta chain features in type 1 diabetes (dated by TCRdb to 2016 to 2018). Libraries came from the immunoSEQ multiplex PCR assay. The High Capacity cDNA Reverse Transcription Kit was used to reverse transcribe all of the isolated RNA, meaning that expressed TCRB transcripts were what got sequenced. The table comes from immuneACCESS by way of TCRdb, which keeps in-frame sequences with V and J called. Part of the clones is missing from these tables; in studies checked, under half for an unresolved V gene and the rest for unknown reasons. For this sample the table gives 150,000 to 160,000 clones, of which 8.5% to 14% were detected only once. The ten largest make up about 1.9% of the sample. Sequenced sample: central memory CD4+ T cells from blood. These TCRs come from a man aged 18-30 years in good health.

The rearrangement joins TRBV7-2 to TRBJ2-1; possibly TRBD1 or TRBD2 for D (6 bases each). In germline, CDR1 is SGHTA, CDR2 FQGNSA. This CDR3 is built from 13 residues. V lost 11 bases to trimming and J lost 1 base, with 12 bases between them. The chain's CDR3 is CAATGASYNEQFF. The DNA of the CDR3 is TGTGCCGCCACGGGGGCGTCCTACAATGAGCAGTTCTTC.

The chain has TRBV29-1 and TRBJ2-4; unclear D gene. The CDR3 runs to 12 residues. The germline V gene encodes CDR1 SQVTM and CDR2 ANQGSEA. The germline V and J ends were trimmed by 7 bases and 8 bases, with 15 bases remaining between them. CDR3 nucleotide sequence: TGCAGCGCCTGCGGTCAGTCGGACATTCAGTACTTC. Its translation is CSACGQSDIQYF. Variable domain in full (rest from reference TRBV29-1 and TRBJ2-4): SAVISQKPSRDICQRGTSLTIQCQVDSQVTMMFWYRQQPGQSLTLIATANQGSEATYESGFVIDKFPISRPNLTFSTLTVSNMSPEDSSIYLCSACGQSDIQYFGAGTRLSVL.

This clone was picked up a small number of times. This chain uses TRBV27 with TRBJ1-3; TRBD1 agrees at 8 bases. The germline CDR1 and CDR2 sequences are MNHEY and SMNVEV (reference sequence). The CDR3 has 16 residues. J was trimmed by 0 bases and V by 5 bases; bases with no gene match: 6. The CDR3: CASSPGQGTSGNTIYF. For the CDR3, the DNA is TGTGCCAGCAGTCCCGGACAGGGAACCTCTGGAAACACCATATATTTT.

This clone was recorded a few times. The J gene is TRBJ1-2, the V gene TRBV11-2; D unclear. Germline values: CDR1 SGHAT, CDR2 FQNNGV. CDR3 length equals 13 residues. V was cut by 8 bases and J by 1 base, with 11 bases left in between. This CDR3 is CASEGKFNYGYTF. The CDR3 nucleotides are TGTGCCAGCGAAGGGAAATTTAACTATGGCTACACCTTC.

In this sample, this clone turned up a few times. V is TRBV7-2 and J is TRBJ2-7; TRBD2 aligns across 7 bases. Germline CDR1 is SGHTA and CDR2 is FQGNSA. The CDR3 has 17 amino acids. Germline trimming cut 1 base from V and 3 bases from J; bases unmatched to any gene: 12. This CDR3 reads CASSLGRAGRLGYEQYF. The DNA for the CDR3 is TGTGCCAGCAGCTTAGGGAGAGCGGGAAGGTTGGGCTACGAGCAGTACTTC.

This chain connects TRBV11-3 to TRBJ1-6; 8 bases map to TRBD1. In germline, CDR1 is SGHNT, CDR2 YENEEA. J was trimmed by 12 bases and V by 8 bases; bases with no gene match: 9. The CDR3 loop spans 13 amino acids. CDR3 in DNA: TGTGCCAGCGCGTCCGGGACAGGATTACCCCTCCACTTT. Translation gives CASASGTGLPLHF.

The chain uses TRBV5-6 and TRBJ1-1; D might be TRBD1 (6 bases). This CDR3 is built from 16 residues. Germline CDR1 and CDR2: SGHDT and YYEEEE. With 4 bases removed from V and 0 bases from J, the gap between germline ends came to 16 bases. CDR3: CASSTTRTALNTEAFF. CDR3 nucleotide sequence: TGTGCCAGCAGCACTACGAGGACAGCCCTGAACACTGAAGCTTTCTTT.

This clone was counted ten times or more. The CDR3 DNA reads as TGTGCCAGCAGCCGTTGGGGGACAGGGGGTACAAATGAGCAGTTCTTC. Translating it yields CASSRWGTGGTNEQFF. The chain carries TRBV14 and TRBJ2-1; 11 bases map to TRBD1. Germline CDR1 SGHDN, CDR2 FVKESK. V lost 4 bases, J lost 7 bases, and 9 bases stayed unmatched. This CDR3 region has 16 residues.

The chain joins TRBV7-3 to TRBJ2-7; weak D call: TRBD1 (6 bases). V dropped 5 bases and J dropped 1 base, with 15 bases sitting between them. The CDR3 spans 15 residues. Germline assignment: CDR1 SGHTA and CDR2 FQGTGA. The CDR3 here is CASSKGGSESYEQYF. The DNA for the CDR3 is TGTGCCAGCAGCAAAGGGGGTAGTGAGTCCTACGAGCAGTACTTC. The entire variable domain, with the rest obtained from reference TRBV7-3 and TRBJ2-7, is as follows: GAGVSQTPSNKVTEKGKYVELRCDPISGHTALYWYRQSLGQGPEFLIYFQGTGAADDSGLPNDRFFAVRPEGSVSTLKIQRTERGDSAVYLCASSKGGSESYEQYFGPGTRLTVT.

This clone was found a few times. Written as DNA, the CDR3 is TGTGCCAGCAGCTCTACGAGCGGGAGAGGGGACTACGAGCAGTACTTC. Its translation: CASSSTSGRGDYEQYF. The gene calls are TRBV7-6 and TRBJ2-7, with 8 bases fitting TRBD2. The V and J ends lost 4 bases and 3 bases, in that order; junction bases with no gene match: 11. This CDR3 is built from 16 residues. CDR1 and CDR2 from the germline V gene are SGHVS and FNYEAQ.

This clone has a handful of counts. The CDR3 region is CASSPVGGGGTDTQYF. The CDR3 nucleotides are TGTGCCAGCTCACCTGTCGGCGGGGGCGGCACAGATACGCAGTATTTT. V and J are TRBV18 and TRBJ2-3, with D possibly matching TRBD2 (7 bases). Trimming stripped 3 bases from V and 1 base from J, with 14 bases between. CDR1 is KGHSH and CDR2 is LQKENI in the germline V gene. CDR3 length: 16 amino acids.

This clone was seen only a few times. The genes are TRBV7-2 and TRBJ2-1; 11 bases map to TRBD2. CDR3 length: 16 amino acids. V dropped 5 bases and J dropped 10; count of bases not matched to a gene: 13. The germline V gene encodes CDR1 SGHTA and CDR2 FQGNSA. In DNA, the CDR3 is TGTGCCAGCAGCCCCCTTGGTCTAGCGGGGGGACTGGAGCAGTTCTTC. Translating gives CASSPLGLAGGLEQFF. The complete variable domain, with remaining parts taken from reference TRBV7-2 and TRBJ2-1, reads GAGVSQSPSNKVTEKGKDVELRCDPISGHTALYWYRQSLGQGLEFLIYFQGNSAPDKSGLPSDRFSAERTGGSVSTLTIQRTQQEDSAVYLCASSPLGLAGGLEQFFGPGTRLTVL.

The chain joins TRBV30 to TRBJ1-5, with no clear D. This CDR3 is built from 16 residues. The V and J ends lost 0 bases and 1 base respectively, with 13 bases between them. The germline gives CDR1 GTSNPN, CDR2 SVGIG (reference sequence). The CDR3 sequence: CAWSVKQLSSNQPQHF. The CDR3 coding sequence is TGTGCCTGGAGTGTAAAGCAGCTTTCAAGCAATCAGCCCCAGCATTTT.

The chain has TRBV20-1 and TRBJ1-2; D call uncertain. The germline V and J ends were trimmed by 5 bases and 5 bases, with 6 bases remaining between them. This CDR3 region has 10 residues. In germline, CDR1 is DFQATT, CDR2 SNEGSKA (reference sequence). The CDR3 bases are TGCAGTGCTTCTTGGTATGGCTACACCTTC. As protein: CSASWYGYTF.

This clone was recorded only once. CDR3 DNA: TGTGCCAGCAGCCGGGGGGAGAACACTGAAGCTTTCTTT. Translation gives CASSRGENTEAFF. The genes are TRBV7-2 and TRBJ1-1, with a weak D call TRBD1 (5 bases). From germline, CDR1 is SGHTA and CDR2 FQGNSA. Trimming pared 5 bases from V and 1 base from J, leaving 8 bases between. The CDR3 sequence is 13 residues long.

This clone was observed a handful of times. The rearrangement joins TRBV4-3 to TRBJ1-3; D ambiguous. The germline V and J ends were trimmed by 5 bases and 0 bases, with 11 bases remaining between them. Germline CDR1 is LGHNA and CDR2 is YSLEER. The CDR3 length is 15 residues. CDR3 sequence reads: CASSWQRDSGNTIYF. DNA of the CDR3: TGCGCCAGCAGCTGGCAGCGGGACTCTGGAAACACCATATATTTT.

A few counts support this clone. The chain carries TRBV7-6 and TRBJ2-1; no reliable D call. The CDR3 has 13 amino acids. Deletions cut 8 bases from V and 6 bases from J, with 14 bases between. Germline V gene sequence: CDR1 SGHVS, CDR2 FNYEAQ. CDR3 bases: TGTGCCAGCGGGGTACGAGACGGCAATGAGCAGTTCTTC. Protein product: CASGVRDGNEQFF.

This clone was observed a handful of times. The junction departs from the called germline gene at one end, perhaps through a read error. V usage is TRBV7-7 and J usage is TRBJ2-1; 11 bases line up with TRBD1. Germline V gene data show CDR1 as SSHAT and CDR2 as FNYEAQ (reference sequence). This CDR3 region has 15 residues. The CDR3 sequence: CASSSGTGGRNEQFF. The CDR3 DNA sequence: TGTGCTAGCAGCTCCGGGACAGGGGGTCGCAATGAGCAGTTCTTC.

The chain recombines TRBV29-1 with TRBJ1-2, with 10 bases identical to TRBD1. Per the germline V gene, CDR1 is SQVTM and CDR2 is ANQGSEA. The trim removed 7 bases at V and 3 bases at J, leaving 11 bases unmatched. This CDR3 has 15 amino acids. CDR3: CSASRDRGGDYGYTF. The CDR3 DNA reads as TGCAGCGCGTCCCGGGACAGGGGCGGGGACTATGGCTACACCTTC. Using reference TRBV29-1 and TRBJ1-2 for the parts outside the CDR3, the full variable domain is SAVISQKPSRDICQRGTSLTIQCQVDSQVTMMFWYRQQPGQSLTLIATANQGSEATYESGFVIDKFPISRPNLTFSTLTVSNMSPEDSSIYLCSASRDRGGDYGYTFGSGTRLTVV.